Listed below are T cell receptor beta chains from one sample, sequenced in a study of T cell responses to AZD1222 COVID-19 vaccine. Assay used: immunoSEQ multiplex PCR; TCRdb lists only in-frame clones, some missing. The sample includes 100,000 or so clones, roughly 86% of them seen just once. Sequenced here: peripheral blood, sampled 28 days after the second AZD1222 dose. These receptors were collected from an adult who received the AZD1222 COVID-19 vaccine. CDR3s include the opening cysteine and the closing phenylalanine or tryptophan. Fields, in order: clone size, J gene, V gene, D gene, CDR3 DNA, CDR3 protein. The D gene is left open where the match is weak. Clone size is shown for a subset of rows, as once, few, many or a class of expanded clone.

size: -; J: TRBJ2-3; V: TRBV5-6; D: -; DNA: TGTGCCAGCAGCTTGGTGTTCGGAGGGGTATCAGATACGCAGTATTTT; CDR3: CASSLVFGGVSDTQYF
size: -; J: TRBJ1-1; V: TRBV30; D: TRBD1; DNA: TGTGCCTGGAGTCCGGACAGGGCGGGTGCTTTCTTT; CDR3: CAWSPDRAGAFF
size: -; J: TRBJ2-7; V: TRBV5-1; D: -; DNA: TGCGCCAGCAGCTTAGAGGGGTCCCCCTCCTACGAGCAGTACTTC; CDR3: CASSLEGSPSYEQYF
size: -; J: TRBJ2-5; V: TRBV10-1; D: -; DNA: TGCGCCAGCAGTGAGAGACTGCAAGAGACCCAGTACTTC; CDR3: CASSERLQETQYF
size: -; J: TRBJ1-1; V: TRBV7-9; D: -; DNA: TGTGCCAGCAGCTTCTACACTCCTATGAGAGGGAAAGACACTGAAGCTTTCTTT; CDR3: CASSFYTPMRGKDTEAFF
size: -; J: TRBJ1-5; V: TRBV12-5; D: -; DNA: TGTGCTAGTGGTTTGGACAGGGATAGCAATCAGCCCCAGCATTTT; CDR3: CASGLDRDSNQPQHF
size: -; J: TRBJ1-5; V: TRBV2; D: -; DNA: TGTGCCAGCACCAAAAAGGGGAGCGGGTGGAGCAATCAGCCCCAGCATTTT; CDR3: CASTKKGSGWSNQPQHF
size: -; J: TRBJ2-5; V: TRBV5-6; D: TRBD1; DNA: TGTGCCAGCAGCTTGGAGGGACAGGGGCACCGAGAGACCCAGTACTTC; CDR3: CASSLEGQGHRETQYF
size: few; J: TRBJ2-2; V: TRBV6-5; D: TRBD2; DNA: TGTGCCATTTCCCCGGGAGGTGCGAACACCGGGGAGCTGTTTTTT; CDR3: CAISPGGANTGELFF
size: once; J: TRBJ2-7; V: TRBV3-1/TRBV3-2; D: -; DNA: TGTGCCAGCAGCCGACAAAGGGGGGGTGGCTACGAGCAGTACTTC; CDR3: CASSRQRGGGYEQYF
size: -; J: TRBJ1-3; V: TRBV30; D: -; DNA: TGTGCCTTCCGGTCCGCCTCTGGAAACACCATATATTTT; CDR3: CAFRSASGNTIYF
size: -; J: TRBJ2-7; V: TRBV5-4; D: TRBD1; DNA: TGTGCCAGCAGCTTCGGCCAGGGGACAGGCTACGAGCAGTACTTC; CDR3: CASSFGQGTGYEQYF
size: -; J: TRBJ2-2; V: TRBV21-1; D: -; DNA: TGTGCCAGCAGCAGAGGTCGGAGACCACCGAGGGGCGGGGAGCTGTTTTTT; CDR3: CASSRGRRPPRGGELFF
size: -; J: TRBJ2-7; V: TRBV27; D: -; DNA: TGTGCCAGCAGTCCGAGACTACTACGCTCCTACGAGCAGTACTTC; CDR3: CASSPRLLRSYEQYF
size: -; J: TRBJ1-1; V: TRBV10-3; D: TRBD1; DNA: TGTGCCATCAGGGGGGACAGAGGGGGCACTGAAGCTTTCTTT; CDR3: CAIRGDRGGTEAFF
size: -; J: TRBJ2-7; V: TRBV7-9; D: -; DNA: TGTGCCAGCAGCTCCGGGCAGGGAGGCTACGAGCAGTACTTC; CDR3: CASSSGQGGYEQYF
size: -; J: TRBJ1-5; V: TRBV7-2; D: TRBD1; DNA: TGTGCCAGCAGCTCAGGACAGGGCCAGGGGCCCCAGCATTTT; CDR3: CASSSGQGQGPQHF
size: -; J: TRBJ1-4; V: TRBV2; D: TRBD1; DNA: TGTGCCAGCAGCTACGGACAGGGCGTCGGTGAAAAACTGTTTTTT; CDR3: CASSYGQGVGEKLFF
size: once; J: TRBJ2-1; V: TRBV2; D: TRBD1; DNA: TGTGCCAGCACCAAGGACAGGGGCTCCTACAATGAGCAGTTCTTC; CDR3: CASTKDRGSYNEQFF
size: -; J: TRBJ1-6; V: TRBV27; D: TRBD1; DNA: TGTGCCAGCAGTTGGGAAGGGACAGATCCTAATTCACCCCTCCACTTT; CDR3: CASSWEGTDPNSPLHF
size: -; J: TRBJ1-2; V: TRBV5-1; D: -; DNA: TGCGCCAGCAGCTTAGGGGACGGGGCTAACTATGGCTACACCTTC; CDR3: CASSLGDGANYGYTF
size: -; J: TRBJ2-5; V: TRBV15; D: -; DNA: TGTGCCACCAGCAGTGGAGTGCGGGAGACCCAGTACTTC; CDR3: CATSSGVRETQYF
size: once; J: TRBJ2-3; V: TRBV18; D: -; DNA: TGTGCCAGCTCACCACTGGGAGCACCGGGGGATACGCAGTATTTT; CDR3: CASSPLGAPGDTQYF
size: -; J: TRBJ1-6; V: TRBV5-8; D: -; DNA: TGTGCCAGCAGCTTGGCCACGGGGGCATATTCACCCCTCCACTTT; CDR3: CASSLATGAYSPLHF